The 20 T cell receptor beta chains reported below all come from one sample, sequenced in a study of T cells in Graves' hyperthyroidism and ophthalmopathy. The source material, RNA transcripts, was used to amplify TCR beta CDR3 regions. The HTBI primer set was used in a first-round RT-PCR of the TCR CDR3. From the multiplex PCR reads, TCRdb called clonotypes with MiXCR, one entry per CDR3 protein. The sample consists of about 590,000 distinct CDR3 sequences, approximately 14% of them appearing once. Sequencing input: blood. Receptor source: a young woman with Graves' ophthalmopathy.

This clonotype has a handful of counts. V usage is TRBV20-1 and J usage is TRBJ2-7; the match to TRBD1 covers 9 bases. Germline CDR1 and CDR2: DFQATT and SNEGSKA (reference sequence). The CDR3 is made up of 14 amino acids. J lost 3 bases, V lost 6 bases, and 9 bases had no gene match. The CDR3 region is CSARSGQGGYEQYF. In DNA form, the CDR3 reads TGCAGTGCCAGATCGGGACAGGGTGGCTACGAGCAGTACTTC.

Many counts were recorded for this clonotype. This chain joins TRBV15 and TRBJ1-1; D remains unclear. The V gene's germline CDR1 is LNHNV and CDR2 YYDKDF (reference sequence). The ends were cut back, 7 bases at V and 0 bases at J, with 12 bases in the middle. This CDR3 spans 14 amino acids. The CDR3 coding sequence is TGTGCCACCACGGCAGCCAACATGAACACTGAAGCTTTCTTT. This translates into CATTAANMNTEAFF.

Many counts were recorded for this clonotype. The rearrangement joins TRBV30 to TRBJ1-5; D is unresolved. The V gene's germline CDR1 is GTSNPN and CDR2 SVGIG (reference sequence). CDR3 size: 14 residues. The ends were cut back, 0 bases at V and 4 bases at J, with 10 bases in the middle. The CDR3 DNA reads TGTGCCTGGAGTGTACGAGGAGGGAATCAGCCCCAGCATTTT. Its protein is CAWSVRGGNQPQHF.

This clonotype was seen repeatedly, ten times or more. CDR3 bases: TGTGCCACCAGCAGAGGTTTACAAGTCCCCACAGATACGCAGTATTTT. This translates into CATSRGLQVPTDTQYF. The chain uses TRBV15 and TRBJ2-3, with no clear D. Germline CDR1 LNHNV, CDR2 YYDKDF (reference sequence). CDR3 length: 16 residues. The germline V and J ends were trimmed by 1 base and 2 bases, with 13 bases remaining between them.

The V gene is TRBV7-9, the J gene TRBJ2-4; 12 bases are shared with TRBD2. V was pared by 4 bases and J by 7 bases, with 14 bases of the junction left unmatched. Germline CDR1 and CDR2: SEHNR and FQNEAQ (reference sequence). This CDR3 has 18 amino acids. CDR3 sequence: CASSSRPGTSGFPNIQYF. The CDR3 DNA reads TGTGCCAGCAGCTCAAGACCCGGGACTAGCGGGTTTCCCAACATTCAGTACTTC.

The V gene is TRBV7-9, the J gene TRBJ1-3; 9 bases fit TRBD1. Trimming cost V 4 bases and J 0 bases; bases outside gene matches: 4. The CDR3 has 16 amino acids. Germline V lookup: CDR1 SEHNR, CDR2 FQNEAQ (reference sequence). In nucleotides, the CDR3 is TGTGCCAGCAGCTCGTTGACAGGGGGCTCTGGAAACACCATATATTTT. This gives the protein CASSSLTGGSGNTIYF.

In regard to this clonotype: A read error may produce the germline difference seen at one junction end. The rearrangement joins TRBV6-1 to TRBJ1-5; D is unclear. The CDR3 extends over 14 amino acids. Germline V gives CDR1 MNHNS, CDR2 SASEGT. CDR3 sequence reads: CACSVTYSNQPQHF. CDR3 sequence (DNA): TGTGCCTGCAGTGTGACCTATAGCAATCAGCCCCAGCATTTT.

The table lists this clonotype with many counts. CDR3 loop: CATSVRGSYNEQFF. In nucleotides, the CDR3 is TGTGCCACCAGTGTCAGGGGCTCCTACAATGAGCAGTTCTTC. V gene TRBV24-1 combines with J gene TRBJ2-1, with D perhaps matching TRBD1 (6 bases). CDR3 size: 14 residues. In germline, CDR1 is KGHDR, CDR2 SFDVKD. V lost 5 bases and J lost 0, with 7 bases in between.

This chain links TRBV10-2 with TRBJ1-3; no clear D gene. The CDR3 runs 11 residues. Between the trimmed V and J ends, which lost 0 bases and 6 bases, there was a span of 0 bases. Germline-derived CDR1 and CDR2 are WSHSY and SAAADI. The CDR3 coding sequence is TGCGCCAGCAGTGAGTCAAACACCATATATTTT. Translation: CASSESNTIYF.

A note on this clonotype: At one boundary the junction diverges from the germline segment, which might be a read error. This rearrangement joins TRBV6-1 to TRBJ1-1, with 7 bases lining up with TRBD1. The CDR3 sequence is 16 residues long. Germline lookup yields CDR1 MNHNS and CDR2 SASEGT. The CDR3 spells CASSPTRQGGATGAFF. The DNA for the CDR3 is TGTGCCAGCTCACCGACCCGACAGGGAGGGGCCACTGGAGCTTTCTTT.

This clonotype came up a few times. This sequence joins TRBV10-3 and TRBJ1-1; D is undetermined. Trimming pared 3 bases from V and 0 bases from J, leaving 8 bases between. The CDR3 loop spans 14 amino acids. CDR1 is ENHRY, CDR2 SYGVKD, per germline. The CDR3 coding sequence is TGTGCCATCAGTGAATTTGGAATGAACACTGAAGCTTTCTTT. It is translated as CAISEFGMNTEAFF.

The V gene is TRBV28, the J gene TRBJ2-1, with 8 bases matching TRBD1. Losses at the gene ends were 4 bases for V and 1 base for J; bases not matched to a gene: 9. The germline V gene encodes CDR1 MDHEN and CDR2 SYDVKM. The CDR3 sequence is 17 residues long. The CDR3 protein is CASSSRWGQVSYNEQFF. DNA for the CDR3: TGTGCCAGCAGTTCCAGATGGGGACAGGTATCCTACAATGAGCAGTTCTTC.

Ten or more counts support this clonotype. The chain is built from TRBV7-8 and TRBJ2-7, with D unresolved. V lost 2 bases, J lost 2 bases, and 4 bases lay in between. Germline V gene data show CDR1 as SGHVS and CDR2 as FQNEAQ. The CDR3 runs 12 residues. The DNA for the CDR3 is TGTGCCAGCAGCTTAACGGCCTACGAGCAGTACTTC. Protein sequence: CASSLTAYEQYF.

This clonotype was counted at least ten times. This chain connects TRBV3-1 to TRBJ2-1; 9 nucleotides match TRBD2. The germline gives CDR1 LGHDT, CDR2 YNNKEL (reference sequence). This CDR3 comprises 16 residues. After removal of 1 base from V and 8 bases from J, the junction contained 9 bases not matched to a gene. For the CDR3, the DNA is TGTGCCAGCAGCCAAGCAGGGGGACTAGCCAGGCATGAGCAGTTCTTC. Residues: CASSQAGGLARHEQFF.

This clonotype was found many times. The chain has TRBV29-1 and TRBJ1-1, with TRBD1 matching 7 bases. Germline loops: CDR1 SQVTM, CDR2 ANQGSEA. V lost 4 bases to trimming and J lost 8 bases; unmatched junction nucleotides: 4. CDR3 length equals 11 residues. In nucleotides, the CDR3 is TGCAGCGTTGTTGCGGGACAGGAAGCTTTCTTT. This encodes CSVVAGQEAFF.

This clonotype showed up many times. The chain is built from TRBV6-1 and TRBJ1-2, with D uncertain. CDR1 and CDR2 from the germline V gene are MNHNS and SASEGT. The V and J ends lost 8 bases and 6 bases respectively, with 19 bases between them. CDR3 length: 14 residues. Here the CDR3 DNA reads TGTGCCAGCGGTCCGGGTCAGTTCGGGGATGGCTACACCTTC. This sequence encodes CASGPGQFGDGYTF.

V is TRBV5-8 and J is TRBJ2-7, with 11 nucleotides matching TRBD1. The CDR3 runs to 13 residues. Germline CDR1 and CDR2: SGHTS and YDEGEE. V lost 4 bases and J lost 9; bases outside the gene matches: 6. The CDR3 coding sequence is TGTGCCAGCAGCGGAGGACAGGGGGCTGTGCAGTACTTC. Amino acids: CASSGGQGAVQYF.

This clonotype showed up many times. V gene TRBV9 combines with J gene TRBJ2-1, with 8 bases aligning to TRBD2. CDR1 is SGDLS, CDR2 YYNGEE, per germline. This CDR3 region has 15 residues. V was pared by 4 bases and J by 9 bases, with 12 bases of the junction left unmatched. The CDR3 region is CASSPGLGVNSEQFF. DNA for the CDR3: TGTGCCAGCAGCCCGGGACTAGGCGTGAATAGTGAGCAGTTCTTC.

This clonotype has more than one count but fewer than ten. The V call is TRBV7-6, the J call TRBJ1-1; weak D call: TRBD1 (5 bases). Germline CDR1 and CDR2: SGHVS and FNYEAQ. V was trimmed by 0 bases and J by 6 bases, leaving 14 bases between them. CDR3 length: 15 amino acids. CDR3: CASSLAGQGGAEAFF. CDR3 DNA sequence: TGTGCCAGCAGCTTAGCGGGCCAGGGTGGCGCTGAAGCTTTCTTT.

In this sample, this clonotype turned up many times. V usage is TRBV30 and J usage is TRBJ1-4; D is undetermined. The germline V gene has CDR1 GTSNPN and CDR2 SVGIG (reference sequence). Trimming pared 0 bases from V and 7 bases from J, leaving 3 bases between. The CDR3 is 11 residues long. CDR3 region: CAWSVSEKLFF. The CDR3 nucleotides read TGTGCCTGGAGTGTAAGTGAAAAACTGTTTTTT.